This TCR beta chain was retrieved from a study of response to subunit inactivated influenza vaccine. This clonotype showed up just a few times. This CDR3 contains 17 residues. The V end lost 0 bases, the J end lost 2 bases, and 16 bases lay between the germline ends. The V gene's germline CDR1 is LGHNA and CDR2 YNFKEQ. MiXCR, applied by TCRdb to the RT-PCR reads, yields one record per CDR3 protein. The sample holds under 200,000 distinct CDR3 sequences, approximately 12% seen once. These same data were also listed under a study on T cells expressing NK-cell markers. That paper states: It was by 5'RACE template switching with UMIs that TCR beta cDNA was made.

The chain employs TRBV4-2 and TRBJ2-5; D may be TRBD2 (5 bases). The sequence was obtained from a man in his fifties or sixties who received an inactivated influenza vaccine. The sample consisted of CD8+ T cells sorted from PBMCs, taken approximately 12 days after vaccination. For the CDR3, the DNA is TGTGCCAGCAGCCAAGATCCAAGCGGAGGACTTCAAGAGACCCAGTACTTC. It translates to CASSQDPSGGLQETQYF.